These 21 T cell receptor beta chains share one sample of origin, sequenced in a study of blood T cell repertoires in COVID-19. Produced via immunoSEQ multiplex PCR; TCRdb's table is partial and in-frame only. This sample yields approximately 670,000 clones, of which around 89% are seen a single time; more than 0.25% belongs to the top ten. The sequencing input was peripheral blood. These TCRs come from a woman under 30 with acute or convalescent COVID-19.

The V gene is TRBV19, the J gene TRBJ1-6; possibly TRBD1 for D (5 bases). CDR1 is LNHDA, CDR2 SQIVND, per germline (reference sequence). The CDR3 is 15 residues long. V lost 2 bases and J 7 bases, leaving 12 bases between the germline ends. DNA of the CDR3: TGTGCCAGTAGTATACAGGGTTCTGAGAATTCACCCCTCCACTTT. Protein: CASSIQGSENSPLHF.

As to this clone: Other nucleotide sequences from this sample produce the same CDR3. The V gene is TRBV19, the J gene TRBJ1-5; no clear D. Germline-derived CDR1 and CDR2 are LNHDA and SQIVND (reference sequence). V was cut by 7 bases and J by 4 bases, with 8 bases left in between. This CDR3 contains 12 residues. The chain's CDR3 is CASTPGNQPQHF. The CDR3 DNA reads TGTGCCAGTACCCCCGGGAATCAGCCCCAGCATTTT.

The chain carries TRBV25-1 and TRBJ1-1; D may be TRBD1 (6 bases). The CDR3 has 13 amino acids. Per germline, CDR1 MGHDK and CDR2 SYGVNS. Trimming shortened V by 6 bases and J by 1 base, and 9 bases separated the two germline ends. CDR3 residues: CASSDRRNTEAFF. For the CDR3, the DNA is TGTGCCAGCAGCGACAGGAGGAACACTGAAGCTTTCTTT.

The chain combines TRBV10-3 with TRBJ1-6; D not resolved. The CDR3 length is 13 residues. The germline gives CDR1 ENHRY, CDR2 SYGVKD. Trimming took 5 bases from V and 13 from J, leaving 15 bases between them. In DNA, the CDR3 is TGTGCCATCAGTCGGGTCCTAAATTTGCCCCTCCACTTT. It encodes CAISRVLNLPLHF.

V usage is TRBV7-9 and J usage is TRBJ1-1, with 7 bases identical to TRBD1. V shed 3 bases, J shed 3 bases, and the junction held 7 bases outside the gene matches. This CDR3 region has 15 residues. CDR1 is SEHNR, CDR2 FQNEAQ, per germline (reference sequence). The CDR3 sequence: CASSFGDRPYTEAFF. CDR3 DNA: TGTGCCAGCAGCTTCGGGGACAGACCATACACTGAAGCTTTCTTT.

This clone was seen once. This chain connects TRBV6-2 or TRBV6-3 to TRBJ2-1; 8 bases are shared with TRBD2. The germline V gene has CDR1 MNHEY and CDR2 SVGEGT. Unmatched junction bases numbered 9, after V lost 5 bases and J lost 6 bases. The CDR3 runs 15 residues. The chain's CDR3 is CASSGRGGSLNEQFF. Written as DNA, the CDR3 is TGTGCCAGCAGTGGCCGGGGGGGGTCGCTCAATGAGCAGTTCTTC.

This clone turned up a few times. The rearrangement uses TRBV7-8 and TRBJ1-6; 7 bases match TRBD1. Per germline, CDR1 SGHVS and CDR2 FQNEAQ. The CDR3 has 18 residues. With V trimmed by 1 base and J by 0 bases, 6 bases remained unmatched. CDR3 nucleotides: TGTGCCAGCAGCTTAGGACAGGGCCCCAGCTCCTATAATTCACCCCTCCACTTT. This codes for CASSLGQGPSSYNSPLHF.

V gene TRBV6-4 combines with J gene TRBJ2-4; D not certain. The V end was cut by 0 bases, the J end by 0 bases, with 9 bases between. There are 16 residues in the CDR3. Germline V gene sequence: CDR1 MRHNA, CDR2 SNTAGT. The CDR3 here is CASSDSMRQAKNIQYF. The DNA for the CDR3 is TGTGCCAGCAGTGACTCGATGCGTCAAGCCAAAAACATTCAGTACTTC.

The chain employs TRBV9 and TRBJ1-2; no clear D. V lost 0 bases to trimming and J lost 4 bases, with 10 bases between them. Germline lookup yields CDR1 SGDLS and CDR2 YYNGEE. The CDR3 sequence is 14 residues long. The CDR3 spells CASSVGESPYGYTF. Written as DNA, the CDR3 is TGTGCCAGCAGCGTAGGTGAGTCCCCCTATGGCTACACCTTC.

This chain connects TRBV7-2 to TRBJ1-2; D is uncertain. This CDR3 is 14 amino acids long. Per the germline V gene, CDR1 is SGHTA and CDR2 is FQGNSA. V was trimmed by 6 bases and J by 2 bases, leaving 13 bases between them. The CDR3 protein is CASRRGGRNYGYTF. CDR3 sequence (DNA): TGTGCCAGCAGGCGGGGAGGGAGGAACTATGGCTACACCTTC.

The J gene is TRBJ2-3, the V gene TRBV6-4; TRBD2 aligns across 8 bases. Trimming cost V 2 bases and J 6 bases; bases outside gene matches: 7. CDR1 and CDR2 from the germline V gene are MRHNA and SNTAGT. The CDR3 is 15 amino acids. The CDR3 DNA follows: TGTGCCAGCAGTGACGGGCGGGGGGCACCCGATACGCAGTATTTT. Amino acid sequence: CASSDGRGAPDTQYF.

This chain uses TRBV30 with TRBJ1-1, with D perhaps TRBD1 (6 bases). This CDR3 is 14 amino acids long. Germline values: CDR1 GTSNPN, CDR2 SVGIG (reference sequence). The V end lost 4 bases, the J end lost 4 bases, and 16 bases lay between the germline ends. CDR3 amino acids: CAWTLYLGGTEAFF. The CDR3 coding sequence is TGTGCCTGGACTCTCTACCTAGGGGGCACTGAAGCTTTCTTT.

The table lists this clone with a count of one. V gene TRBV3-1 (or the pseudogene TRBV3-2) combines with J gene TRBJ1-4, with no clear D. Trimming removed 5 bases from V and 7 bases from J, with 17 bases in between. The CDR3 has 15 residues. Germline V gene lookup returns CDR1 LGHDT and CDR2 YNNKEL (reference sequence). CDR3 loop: CASSSPGEGGEKLFF. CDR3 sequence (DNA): TGTGCCAGCAGCTCCCCGGGTGAGGGAGGTGAAAAACTGTTTTTT.

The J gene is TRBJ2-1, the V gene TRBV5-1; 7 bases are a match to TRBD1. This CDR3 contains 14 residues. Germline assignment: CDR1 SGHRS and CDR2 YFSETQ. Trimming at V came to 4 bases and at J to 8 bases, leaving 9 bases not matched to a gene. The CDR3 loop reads CASSLGTVWHEQFF. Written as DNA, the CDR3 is TGCGCCAGCAGCCTTGGGACAGTCTGGCATGAGCAGTTCTTC. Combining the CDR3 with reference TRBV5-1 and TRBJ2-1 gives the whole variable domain KAGVTQTPRYLIKTRGQQVTLSCSPISGHRSVSWYQQTPGQGLQFLFEYFSETQRNKGNFPGRFSGRQFSNSRSEMNVSTLELGDSALYLCASSLGTVWHEQFFGPGTRLTVL.

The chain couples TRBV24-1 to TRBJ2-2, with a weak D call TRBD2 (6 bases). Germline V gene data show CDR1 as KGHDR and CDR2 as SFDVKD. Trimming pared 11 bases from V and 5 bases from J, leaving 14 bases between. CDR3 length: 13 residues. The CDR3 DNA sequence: TGTGCCATTCGGCGGGGTGGGACCGGGGAGCTGTTTTTT. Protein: CAIRRGGTGELFF.

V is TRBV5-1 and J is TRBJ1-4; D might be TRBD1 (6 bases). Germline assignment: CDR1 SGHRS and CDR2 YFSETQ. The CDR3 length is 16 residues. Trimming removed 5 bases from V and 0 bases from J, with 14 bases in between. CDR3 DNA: TGCGCCAGCAGACCGGGACACCTTGCAACTAATGAAAAACTGTTTTTT. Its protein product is CASRPGHLATNEKLFF.

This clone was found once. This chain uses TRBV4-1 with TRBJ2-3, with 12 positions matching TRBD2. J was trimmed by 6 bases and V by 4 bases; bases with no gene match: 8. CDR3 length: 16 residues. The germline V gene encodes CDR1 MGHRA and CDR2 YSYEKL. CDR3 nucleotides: TGCGCCAGCAGCCTGGGACTAGCGGGCCCAAGGGATACGCAGTATTTT. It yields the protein CASSLGLAGPRDTQYF.

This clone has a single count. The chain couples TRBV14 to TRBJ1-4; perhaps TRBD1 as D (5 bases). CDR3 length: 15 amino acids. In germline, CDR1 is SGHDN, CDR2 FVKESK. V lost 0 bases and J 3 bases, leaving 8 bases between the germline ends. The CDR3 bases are TGTGCCAGCAGCCAAGACCGCAGGGCTAATGAAAAACTGTTTTTT. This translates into CASSQDRRANEKLFF.

The CDR3 bases are TGTGCCAGCAGTCCCCTCTTTACAGGGGGTTATGGCTACACCTTC. Encoded protein: CASSPLFTGGYGYTF. The V call is TRBV28, the J call TRBJ1-2; 8 nucleotides match TRBD1. J gave up 5 bases and V 5 bases, and 10 bases lay outside the gene matches. CDR1 and CDR2 from the germline V gene are MDHEN and SYDVKM. The CDR3 is made up of 15 amino acids.

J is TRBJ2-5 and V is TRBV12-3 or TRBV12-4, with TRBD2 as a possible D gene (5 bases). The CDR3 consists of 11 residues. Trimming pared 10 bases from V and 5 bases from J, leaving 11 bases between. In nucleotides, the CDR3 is TGTGCCACCTCGGGGTACGAGACCCAGTACTTC. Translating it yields CATSGYETQYF.

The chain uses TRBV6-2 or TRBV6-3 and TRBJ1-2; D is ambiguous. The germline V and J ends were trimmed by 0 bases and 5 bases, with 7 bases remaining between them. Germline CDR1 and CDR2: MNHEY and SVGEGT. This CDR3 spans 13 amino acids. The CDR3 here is CASSYSGHYGYTF. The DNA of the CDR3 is TGTGCCAGCAGTTACTCGGGCCATTATGGCTACACCTTC.